The 26 T cell receptor beta chains listed next were all sequenced from one sample in a study of radiation and T cells in renal cell carcinoma. Data came from immunoSEQ multiplex PCR; TCRdb stores just in-frame clones and leaves some out. The data contain more than 120,000 clones, 65% to 90% of them singletons. The time point is: blood 4 weeks post-SBRT, at nephrectomy. Treatment meaning: 15 Gy SBRT to primary tumor, nephrectomy 4 weeks later. The sample here was blood, taken from a patient whose treatment included radiotherapy and nephrectomy. These receptors all stem from a woman between 50 and 59 years old with renal cell carcinoma.

This chain links TRBV6-6 with TRBJ1-5; 7 nucleotides agree with TRBD1. This CDR3 is built from 14 residues. The V segment lost 4 bases and the J segment 6 bases; nucleotides outside the gene matches: 6. Germline-derived CDR1 and CDR2 are MNHNY and SVGAGI (reference sequence). CDR3 nucleotides: TGTGCCAGCAGTTTCGACAGGGTGGGTCAGCCCCAGCATTTT. Translated, it gives CASSFDRVGQPQHF.

The rearrangement links TRBV5-1 to TRBJ2-5; TRBD2 aligns across 8 bases. In germline, CDR1 is SGHRS, CDR2 YFSETQ. J gave up 1 base and V 4 bases, and 6 bases lay outside the gene matches. CDR3 length: 15 amino acids. CDR3 sequence (DNA): TGCGCCAGCAGCCTCCGGACTAGCAGCCAAGAGACCCAGTACTTC. Protein: CASSLRTSSQETQYF.

The rearrangement uses TRBV27 and TRBJ2-7; 8 positions agree with TRBD2. The CDR3 is made up of 13 amino acids. CDR1 MNHEY and CDR2 SMNVEV come from the germline V gene (reference sequence). The V segment lost 7 bases and the J segment 7 bases; nucleotides outside the gene matches: 9. CDR3 loop: CASTQREGGEQYF. The CDR3 coding sequence is TGTGCCAGCACCCAACGGGAGGGAGGTGAGCAGTACTTC.

The chain carries TRBV6-6 and TRBJ2-7, with D uncertain. V lost 2 bases and J lost 4, with 12 bases in between. This CDR3 has 14 amino acids. Germline CDR1 and CDR2: MNHNY and SVGAGI (reference sequence). CDR3 protein: CASSYVPDTYEQYF. In DNA form, the CDR3 reads TGTGCCAGCAGTTACGTCCCAGACACGTACGAGCAGTACTTC.

This chain connects TRBV6-5 to TRBJ2-3; maybe TRBD1 (6 bases). Trimming took off 3 bases at V and 3 bases at J, with 13 bases between the two ends. CDR3 length: 15 amino acids. Looked up from germline, CDR1 is MNHEY and CDR2 is SVGAGI. This chain's CDR3 is CASSYQGIGTDTQYF. The CDR3 region has the DNA TGTGCCAGCAGTTATCAGGGGATTGGTACAGATACGCAGTATTTT.

The chain joins TRBV25-1 to TRBJ2-7; TRBD2 matches 10 bases. The CDR3 is 17 residues long. In germline, CDR1 is MGHDK, CDR2 SYGVNS. V was pared by 2 bases and J by 6 bases, with 13 bases of the junction left unmatched. CDR3 DNA sequence: TGTGCCAGCAGTGAACTGGTGTTAGCGGGGGGTCCTACCGAGCAGTACTTC. Its protein product is CASSELVLAGGPTEQYF.

The rearrangement joins TRBV15 to TRBJ1-2; D remains unclear. CDR1 is LNHNV, CDR2 YYDKDF, per germline (reference sequence). This CDR3 is built from 12 residues. V lost 5 bases to trimming and J lost 3 bases, with 7 bases between them. CDR3 in amino acids: CATSEGYYGYTF. CDR3 in DNA: TGTGCCACCAGCGAAGGGTACTATGGCTACACCTTC.

The chain couples TRBV10-1 to TRBJ1-1; 8 nucleotides agree with TRBD1. V trimming: 5 bases; J trimming: 11 bases; junction bases outside the gene matches: 10. CDR1 is WNHNN and CDR2 is SYGVQD in the germline V gene (reference sequence). The CDR3 extends over 13 amino acids. The CDR3 sequence is CASSTGQGRSAFF. DNA of the CDR3: TGCGCCAGCAGTACCGGACAGGGAAGGTCGGCTTTCTTT.

This sequence joins TRBV11-2 and TRBJ1-4; tentatively, D is TRBD1 (6 bases). Germline V gene sequence: CDR1 SGHAT, CDR2 FQNNGV. Deletions cut 4 bases from V and 8 bases from J, with 11 bases between. This CDR3 is built from 13 residues. The CDR3 nucleotides are TGTGCCAGCAGCTCGGGACAACCAGAAAAACTGTTTTTT. It yields the protein CASSSGQPEKLFF.

The V and J genes are TRBV27 and TRBJ1-2; D gene ambiguous. This CDR3 is built from 13 residues. V lost 3 bases and J 1 base, leaving 6 bases between the germline ends. CDR1 and CDR2 from the germline V gene are MNHEY and SMNVEV (reference sequence). In DNA, the CDR3 is TGTGCCAGCAGTTTTCGAATTAACTATGGCTACACCTTC. Translation: CASSFRINYGYTF.

Regarding this clone: The sample has other DNA sequences that encode this CDR3 too. This sequence joins TRBV27 and TRBJ1-5; no reliable D call. The CDR3 contains 14 residues. Germline V gives CDR1 MNHEY, CDR2 SMNVEV (reference sequence). V shed 2 bases and J shed 2 bases, with 7 bases lying between them. CDR3 protein: CASSLRVGNQPQHF. In DNA form, the CDR3 reads TGTGCCAGCAGTTTAAGGGTTGGCAATCAGCCCCAGCATTTT.

The J gene is TRBJ1-2, the V gene TRBV5-6, with TRBD1 matching 7 bases. The length of the CDR3 is 16 residues. Germline V gene data show CDR1 as SGHDT and CDR2 as YYEEEE. The V segment lost 4 bases and the J segment 4 bases; nucleotides outside the gene matches: 13. CDR3 in DNA: TGTGCCAGCAGCCCACTCGGACAGGACAGATCCTATGGCTACACCTTC. Translation: CASSPLGQDRSYGYTF.

This sequence joins TRBV5-5 and TRBJ1-5, with D possibly being TRBD1 (5 bases). V shed 1 base and J shed 4 bases, with 6 bases lying between them. Germline lookup yields CDR1 SGHKS and CDR2 YYEKEE (reference sequence). The CDR3 is made up of 13 amino acids. CDR3 region: CASSLWGNQPQHF. The CDR3 DNA reads TGTGCCAGCAGCTTGTGGGGGAATCAGCCCCAGCATTTT.

This rearrangement joins TRBV14 to TRBJ1-1, with D possibly TRBD1 on 6 matching bases. The CDR3 contains 15 residues. Germline V gene lookup returns CDR1 SGHDN and CDR2 FVKESK. V lost 1 base, J lost 4 bases, and 13 bases lay in between. CDR3 nucleotide sequence: TGTGCCAGCAGCCAAGGGACAGTCAGGACCACTGAAGCTTTCTTT. Its protein product is CASSQGTVRTTEAFF. Variable domain in full (rest from reference TRBV14 and TRBJ1-1): EAGVTQFPSHSVIEKGQTVTLRCDPISGHDNLYWYRRVMGKEIKFLLHFVKESKQDESGMPNNRFLAERTGGTYSTLKVQPAELEDSGVYFCASSQGTVRTTEAFFGQGTRLTVV.

The chain recombines TRBV9 with TRBJ2-1, with TRBD2 identical over 8 bases. The CDR3 consists of 15 residues. Germline values: CDR1 SGDLS, CDR2 YYNGEE. V dropped 4 bases and J dropped 4; count of bases not matched to a gene: 7. The CDR3 DNA reads TGTGCCAGCAGCACAGTGGGCGGGGGGTACAATGAGCAGTTCTTC. This translates into CASSTVGGGYNEQFF.

The V and J genes are TRBV5-1 and TRBJ2-5, with unresolved D. Germline V gene lookup returns CDR1 SGHRS and CDR2 YFSETQ. This CDR3 has 14 residues. The V gene lost 0 bases and the J gene lost 5 bases, with 11 bases spanning the gap. This CDR3 is CASSLVAARETQYF. CDR3 nucleotide sequence: TGCGCCAGCAGCTTGGTGGCAGCCCGTGAGACCCAGTACTTC. Using reference TRBV5-1 and TRBJ2-5 for the parts outside the CDR3, the full variable domain is KAGVTQTPRYLIKTRGQQVTLSCSPISGHRSVSWYQQTPGQGLQFLFEYFSETQRNKGNFPGRFSGRQFSNSRSEMNVSTLELGDSALYLCASSLVAARETQYFGPGTRLLVL.

This sequence joins TRBV18 and TRBJ1-5, with D maybe TRBD1 (5 bases). The CDR3 contains 18 residues. The V gene lost 2 bases and the J gene lost 5 bases, with 22 bases spanning the gap. CDR1 and CDR2 (germline): KGHSH, LQKENI. The CDR3 coding sequence is TGTGCCAGCTCACCAAGGCCGGGACGTCAATCCGCGCATCAGCCCCAGCATTTT. Translated, it gives CASSPRPGRQSAHQPQHF.

CDR3: CASSNSTGGAGELFF. The CDR3 DNA reads TGTGCCAGCAGCAACTCGACAGGGGGTGCCGGGGAGCTGTTTTTT. J is TRBJ2-2 and V is TRBV21-1; TRBD1, the table's D call, lacks a check against the DNA. TRBV21-1 is a documented pseudogene. CDR3 length: 15 residues.

The CDR3: CASSPQIGRQETQYF. CDR3 DNA sequence: TGTGCCAGCTCACCACAAATCGGAAGACAAGAGACCCAGTACTTC. V and J are TRBV18 and TRBJ2-5; D unresolved. The germline gives CDR1 KGHSH, CDR2 LQKENI. V was cut by 1 base and J by 2 bases, with 11 bases left in between. This CDR3 region has 15 residues.

The gene calls are TRBV7-9 and TRBJ1-3; the D is unclear. The CDR3 totals 15 residues. Germline lookup yields CDR1 SEHNR and CDR2 FQNEAQ (reference sequence). V lost 1 base, J lost 4 bases, and 11 bases lay in between. CDR3 DNA: TGTGCCAGCAGCTTAGTGCTGGGGTCAGGAAACACCATATATTTT. It translates to CASSLVLGSGNTIYF.

This clone was recorded many times. The V and J genes are TRBV5-8 and TRBJ1-1; D remains ambiguous. The V and J ends lost 2 bases and 1 base respectively, with 6 bases between them. The CDR3 runs to 13 residues. In germline, CDR1 is SGHTS, CDR2 YDEGEE. The CDR3: CASSFRRNTEAFF. Written as DNA, the CDR3 is TGTGCCAGCAGCTTTCGACGGAACACTGAAGCTTTCTTT. Based on the CDR3 plus reference TRBV5-8 and TRBJ1-1, the full variable domain is EAGVTQSPTHLIKTRGQQATLRCSPISGHTSVYWYQQALGLGLQFLLWYDEGEERNRGNFPPRFSGRQFPNYSSELNVNALELEDSALYLCASSFRRNTEAFFGQGTRLTVV.

The chain couples TRBV9 to TRBJ1-1; 7 bases are a match to TRBD1. The CDR3 is made up of 15 amino acids. V shed 2 bases, J shed 1 base, and the junction held 5 bases outside the gene matches. Germline-derived CDR1 and CDR2 are SGDLS and YYNGEE. CDR3 region: CASSVIQGRNTEAFF. The CDR3 nucleotides are TGTGCCAGCAGCGTGATACAGGGGAGGAACACTGAAGCTTTCTTT. The variable domain in full, completed from reference TRBV9 and TRBJ1-1, reads DSGVTQTPKHLITATGQRVTLRCSPRSGDLSVYWYQQSLDQGLQFLIQYYNGEERAKGNILERFSAQQFPDLHSELNLSSLELGDSALYFCASSVIQGRNTEAFFGQGTRLTVV.

The sample holds a few counts of this clone. The chain combines TRBV18 with TRBJ1-2; 8 bases are shared with TRBD1. This CDR3 has 14 amino acids. Germline lookup yields CDR1 KGHSH and CDR2 LQKENI. J gave up 2 bases and V 6 bases, and 5 bases lay outside the gene matches. The CDR3 loop reads CASSQDRENYGYTF. The CDR3 region has the DNA TGTGCCAGCTCGCAGGACAGGGAGAACTATGGCTACACCTTC.

The sample holds many counts of this clone. This chain connects TRBV27 to TRBJ2-1, with TRBD2 matching over 7 bases. The CDR3 length is 16 residues. Per germline, CDR1 MNHEY and CDR2 SMNVEV (reference sequence). The V gene end was trimmed by 0 bases and the J gene end by 4 bases; junction bases not matched to a gene: 6. This chain's CDR3 is CASSLSGLADYNEQFF. CDR3 DNA sequence: TGTGCCAGCAGTTTATCGGGGCTAGCGGATTACAATGAGCAGTTCTTC.

This chain connects TRBV5-1 to TRBJ2-2, with D possibly being TRBD2 (6 bases). Germline CDR1 SGHRS, CDR2 YFSETQ. Trimming stripped 7 bases from V and 1 base from J, with 11 bases between. The length of the CDR3 is 14 residues. The CDR3 DNA is TGCGCCAGCGGAGACGGGGGGAACACCGGGGAGCTGTTTTTT. This sequence encodes CASGDGGNTGELFF.

The chain has TRBV9 and TRBJ2-5; D assignment may be TRBD1 or TRBD2 (6 bases each). V shed 0 bases and J shed 1 base, with 13 bases lying between them. The CDR3 runs 16 residues. CDR1 is SGDLS and CDR2 is YYNGEE in the germline V gene. The CDR3 DNA is TGTGCCAGCAGCGTAGCCGGGGGCGGCCCCCAAGAGACCCAGTACTTC. It encodes CASSVAGGGPQETQYF. The full variable domain, rest sourced from reference TRBV9 and TRBJ2-5, is DSGVTQTPKHLITATGQRVTLRCSPRSGDLSVYWYQQSLDQGLQFLIQYYNGEERAKGNILERFSAQQFPDLHSELNLSSLELGDSALYFCASSVAGGGPQETQYFGPGTRLLVL.